This passage covers 26 T cell receptor beta chains from one sample sequenced in a study of OX40 agonist ivuxolimab in advanced cancers. Clones were sequenced by immunoSEQ multiplex PCR, and TCRdb holds only the in-frame ones, with some missing. The table shows 120,000 or so clones, with 85% to 95% occurring only once. The sample was CD4+ or CD8+ T cells sorted from blood, taken in a trial of the OX40 agonist ivuxolimab. The receptors stem from an adult with an advanced solid tumor such as melanoma, head and neck, liver or kidney cancer.

A note on this clone: This same CDR3 is encoded by further DNA sequences in the sample. This chain links TRBV7-3 with TRBJ1-2, with D uncertain. The CDR3 consists of 13 residues. Trimming took 4 bases from V and 2 from J, leaving 8 bases between them. Germline V gene data show CDR1 as SGHTA and CDR2 as FQGTGA. The CDR3 reads CASSSDPNYGYTF. CDR3 sequence (DNA): TGTGCCAGCAGCTCTGATCCCAACTATGGCTACACCTTC.

The V call is TRBV28, the J call TRBJ1-4; D might be TRBD1 (5 bases). CDR3 length: 17 amino acids. Per the germline V gene, CDR1 is MDHEN and CDR2 is SYDVKM. Trimming pared 2 bases from V and 8 bases from J, leaving 21 bases between. The CDR3 nucleotides read TGTGCCAGCAGTTTAATTAGGTCAGGGCGCCTGGGGGAAAAACTGTTTTTT. This codes for CASSLIRSGRLGEKLFF.

The CDR3 nucleotides read TGTGCCAGCAGTCGCAGGGGCTACGAGCAGTACTTC. It specifies CASSRRGYEQYF. This chain joins TRBV7-2 and TRBJ2-7, with D perhaps TRBD1 (6 bases). Trimming stripped 6 bases from V and 3 bases from J, with 9 bases between. The CDR3 runs to 12 residues. Germline lookup yields CDR1 SGHTA and CDR2 FQGNSA.

The CDR3: CASSLASGGPDTQYF. For the CDR3, the DNA is TGTGCCAGCAGCTTGGCTAGCGGGGGTCCAGATACGCAGTATTTT. The chain couples TRBV7-2 to TRBJ2-3, with TRBD2 matching 10 bases. CDR3 length: 15 amino acids. CDR1 and CDR2 from the germline V gene are SGHTA and FQGNSA. J was trimmed by 4 bases and V by 3 bases; bases with no gene match: 4.

The CDR3: CASSKGNCEYEQYF. DNA of the CDR3: TGTGCCAGCAGCAAAGGGAACTGTGAATACGAGCAGTACTTC. The V gene is TRBV21-1, the J gene TRBJ2-7. TRBV21-1 represents a pseudogene. The CDR3 has 14 amino acids.

This chain connects TRBV5-1 to TRBJ2-1, with D unclear. The CDR3 runs to 15 residues. Germline V CDR1 and CDR2: SGHRS, YFSETQ. V lost 5 bases and J lost 1, with 13 bases in between. The CDR3 here is CASSLNPDSYNEQFF. The CDR3 DNA reads as TGCGCCAGCAGTTTAAACCCTGATTCCTACAATGAGCAGTTCTTC.

This chain connects TRBV28 to TRBJ1-1, with D possibly being TRBD1 (6 bases). Germline values: CDR1 MDHEN, CDR2 SYDVKM. The CDR3 has 15 residues. Trimming left V 2 bases short and J 1 base short, with 11 bases between. In nucleotides, the CDR3 is TGTGCCAGCAGTTTACGGGGGCCGACGAACACTGAAGCTTTCTTT. Translated: CASSLRGPTNTEAFF.

This clone was detected a few times. The CDR3 region has the DNA TGTGCCAGCAGCTTAGTCGTGGGGGCTAGCACAGATACGCAGTATTTT. This translates into CASSLVVGASTDTQYF. V is TRBV11-2 and J is TRBJ2-3; tentatively, D is TRBD1 (6 bases). The V end lost 1 base, the J end lost 0 bases, and 11 bases lay between the germline ends. Germline V gene data show CDR1 as SGHAT and CDR2 as FQNNGV. There are 16 residues in the CDR3. Together with reference TRBV11-2 and TRBJ2-3, the CDR3 gives the full variable domain: EAGVAQSPRYKIIEKRQSVAFWCNPISGHATLYWYQQILGQGPKLLIQFQNNGVVDDSQLPKDRFSAERLKGVDSTLKIQPAKLEDSAVYLCASSLVVGASTDTQYFGPGTRLTVL.

The chain combines TRBV5-1 with TRBJ2-1, with 12 nucleotides matching TRBD2. In germline, CDR1 is SGHRS, CDR2 YFSETQ. The CDR3 has 15 residues. The trim removed 3 bases at V and 6 bases at J, leaving 4 bases unmatched. CDR3 DNA sequence: TGCGCCAGCAGCTCATCTAGCGGGGGGGCCAATGAGCAGTTCTTC. Its translation is CASSSSSGGANEQFF.

CDR3 in DNA: TGTGCCAGCAGCCCCCAGCAGGGGGCCCGGGATACGCAGTATTTT. This encodes CASSPQQGARDTQYF. The V and J genes are TRBV7-3 and TRBJ2-3, with 8 bases identical to TRBD1. The CDR3 is 15 amino acids. V was pared by 5 bases and J by 6 bases, with 10 bases of the junction left unmatched. Germline CDR1 reads SGHTA; CDR2 reads FQGTGA.

The J gene is TRBJ1-1, the V gene TRBV7-9, with TRBD1 as a possible D gene (6 bases). V was cut by 5 bases and J by 1 base, with 14 bases left in between. The CDR3 is made up of 15 amino acids. The germline CDR1 and CDR2 sequences are SEHNR and FQNEAQ (reference sequence). For the CDR3, the DNA is TGTGCCAGCAGCCCACAGGGAGGAGGGAACACTGAAGCTTTCTTT. This gives the protein CASSPQGGGNTEAFF.

The chain carries TRBV27 and TRBJ1-1; the match to TRBD1 covers 10 bases. The CDR3 sequence is 14 residues long. Germline CDR1 is MNHEY and CDR2 is SMNVEV (reference sequence). The J segment lost 0 bases and the V segment lost 6 bases, leaving 1 base of the junction unmatched. DNA of the CDR3: TGTGCCAGCAGGACAGGGGGCTTGAACACTGAAGCTTTCTTT. This codes for CASRTGGLNTEAFF.

The chain is built from TRBV9 and TRBJ1-4; D call uncertain. Germline values: CDR1 SGDLS, CDR2 YYNGEE. Trimming removed 3 bases from V and 3 bases from J, with 12 bases in between. The CDR3 has 15 amino acids. CDR3 region: CASSAGGAANEKLFF. Written as DNA, the CDR3 is TGTGCCAGCAGCGCGGGTGGTGCAGCTAATGAAAAACTGTTTTTT.

The V call is TRBV4-2, the J call TRBJ2-1, with TRBD2 matching over 10 bases. V lost 3 bases to trimming and J lost 10 bases; unmatched junction nucleotides: 12. Germline CDR1 LGHNA, CDR2 YNFKEQ. The CDR3 has 16 amino acids. This CDR3 is CASSHTLAGGPTEQFF. The CDR3, as DNA: TGTGCCAGCAGCCATACTTTAGCGGGAGGCCCGACGGAGCAGTTCTTC.

This clone was recorded once. The chain carries TRBV6-1 and TRBJ2-3, with unresolved D. The V end was cut by 6 bases, the J end by 7 bases, with 17 bases between. Germline CDR1 and CDR2: MNHNS and SASEGT. This CDR3 has 14 residues. The CDR3 nucleotides read TGTGCCAGCAGCCTCGGACGGCAGCCTAATACGCAGTATTTT. It yields the protein CASSLGRQPNTQYF.

The CDR3 spells CASSPGQGRTGELFF. The CDR3 nucleotides are TGTGCCAGCAGCCCAGGACAGGGGAGGACCGGGGAGCTGTTTTTT. The rearrangement uses TRBV11-3 and TRBJ2-2; TRBD1 matches 9 bases. Unmatched junction bases numbered 6, after V lost 5 bases and J lost 5 bases. Germline CDR1 reads SGHNT; CDR2 reads YENEEA. The CDR3 contains 15 residues.

This clone was recorded only once. This rearrangement joins TRBV19 to TRBJ1-1; 7 positions match TRBD1. V shed 6 bases and J 0 bases; nucleotides not matched to a gene: 10. CDR3 size: 16 residues. Germline values: CDR1 LNHDA, CDR2 SQIVND (reference sequence). The CDR3 here is CASRGQDPILNTEAFF. The CDR3 DNA sequence: TGTGCCAGTAGAGGACAGGACCCCATCTTGAACACTGAAGCTTTCTTT. Combining the CDR3 with reference TRBV19 and TRBJ1-1 gives the whole variable domain DGGITQSPKYLFRKEGQNVTLSCEQNLNHDAMYWYRQDPGQGLRLIYYSQIVNDFQKGDIAEGYSVSREKKESFPLTVTSAQKNPTAFYLCASRGQDPILNTEAFFGQGTRLTVV.

The chain links TRBV10-3 to TRBJ2-5, with 8 positions matching TRBD1. The CDR3 sequence is 14 residues long. The germline V gene encodes CDR1 ENHRY and CDR2 SYGVKD. Germline trimming cut 4 bases from V and 0 bases from J; bases unmatched to any gene: 1. Here the CDR3 reads CAISGTGNQETQYF. DNA for the CDR3: TGTGCCATCAGTGGGACAGGGAACCAAGAGACCCAGTACTTC.

The chain joins TRBV28 to TRBJ2-7, with unresolved D. Germline CDR1 and CDR2: MDHEN and SYDVKM. The CDR3 covers 11 residues. V lost 8 bases to trimming and J lost 2 bases, with 7 bases between them. CDR3 amino acids: CASGRPYEQYF. Here the CDR3 DNA reads TGTGCCAGCGGAAGACCCTACGAGCAGTACTTC.

This sequence joins TRBV18 and TRBJ2-7, with D perhaps matching TRBD1 (6 bases). Germline V gives CDR1 KGHSH, CDR2 LQKENI. V lost 3 bases and J 3 bases, leaving 15 bases between the germline ends. The CDR3 contains 15 residues. The CDR3 loop is CASSPSGQGNYEQYF. CDR3 bases: TGTGCCAGCTCACCTTCTGGCCAGGGGAACTACGAGCAGTACTTC.

The CDR3 loop is CASSRELAQSYEQYF. Here the CDR3 DNA reads TGTGCCAGCAGCCGAGAGCTAGCACAATCCTACGAGCAGTACTTC. This chain uses TRBV11-2 with TRBJ2-7, with D possibly matching TRBD2 (5 bases). CDR1 SGHAT and CDR2 FQNNGV come from the germline V gene. This CDR3 is 15 amino acids long. V lost 5 bases, J lost 1 base, and 15 bases lay in between. Combining the CDR3 with reference TRBV11-2 and TRBJ2-7 gives the whole variable domain EAGVAQSPRYKIIEKRQSVAFWCNPISGHATLYWYQQILGQGPKLLIQFQNNGVVDDSQLPKDRFSAERLKGVDSTLKIQPAKLEDSAVYLCASSRELAQSYEQYFGPGTRLTVT.

This clone has a handful of counts. The V gene is TRBV27, the J gene TRBJ1-5, with D possibly being TRBD1 (5 bases). V was pared by 5 bases and J by 1 base, with 9 bases between. Germline V gene lookup returns CDR1 MNHEY and CDR2 SMNVEV (reference sequence). The CDR3 has 14 amino acids. This CDR3 reads CASSATGSNQPQHF. CDR3 in DNA: TGTGCCAGCAGTGCCACAGGCAGCAATCAGCCCCAGCATTTT.

The V gene is TRBV5-4, the J gene TRBJ2-6; 7 bases fit TRBD1. The CDR3 is made up of 16 amino acids. V shed 2 bases, J shed 4 bases, and the junction held 6 bases outside the gene matches. The V gene's germline CDR1 is SGHNT and CDR2 YYREEE (reference sequence). The CDR3 nucleotides are TGTGCCAGCAGCTTAAAACAGGGGTGGGGGGCCAACGTCCTGACTTTC. Amino acid sequence: CASSLKQGWGANVLTF. Combining the CDR3 with reference TRBV5-4 and TRBJ2-6 gives the whole variable domain ETGVTQSPTHLIKTRGQQVTLRCSSQSGHNTVSWYQQALGQGPQFIFQYYREEENGRGNFPPRFSGLQFPNYSSELNVNALELDDSALYLCASSLKQGWGANVLTFGAGSRLTVL.

J is TRBJ2-1 and V is TRBV14; 13 nucleotides agree with TRBD2. J was trimmed by 7 bases and V by 2 bases; bases with no gene match: 11. Germline CDR1 and CDR2: SGHDN and FVKESK. CDR3 length equals 18 residues. The CDR3 here is CASSQKLAGGPRGNEQFF. The CDR3 nucleotides read TGTGCCAGCAGCCAAAAACTAGCGGGAGGGCCACGGGGGAATGAGCAGTTCTTC.

The V gene is TRBV11-2, the J gene TRBJ1-1; D uncertain. Trimming took off 6 bases at V and 5 bases at J, with 19 bases between the two ends. The germline V gene encodes CDR1 SGHAT and CDR2 FQNNGV. The CDR3 sequence is 15 residues long. CDR3 DNA: TGTGCCAGCAGTCTTACCGGGAACCTGAGGACTGAAGCTTTCTTT. Protein: CASSLTGNLRTEAFF.

V usage is TRBV6-1 and J usage is TRBJ2-1, with unresolved D. The V and J ends lost 5 bases and 8 bases respectively, with 10 bases between them. This CDR3 is 12 amino acids long. Germline V gene sequence: CDR1 MNHNS, CDR2 SASEGT. CDR3 nucleotides: TGTGCCAGCAGTCGCACCAGCGATGAGCAGTTCTTC. It translates to CASSRTSDEQFF.